The 18 T cell receptor beta chains presented below share a single source sample, sequenced in a study of glioma-infiltrating T cells listed by TCRdb under 2016. Sequencing used an Illumina MiSeq. TCR alpha and beta CDR3 regions were amplified with the iRepertoire nested amplicon-rescue multiplex PCR (arm-PCR) platform from RNA. Using fastp at Q25 and MiXCR, TCRdb reprocessed the public reads and kept productive beta chains. Identical CDR3 proteins give one entry, which carries the most common genes and DNA. For this sample the table gives roughly 130,000 distinct CDR3 sequences, of which approximately 24% were detected only once. The ten largest make up 27% of the sample. Input material: glioma tissue, nonneoplastic brain tissue, or PBMCs (not recorded which). The receptors derive from a human donor with low-grade glioma or glioblastoma, undergoing nonglioma brain surgery, or in good health (not recorded which).

For this clonotype: A much larger clone is a single base away; this may be a read error. V gene TRBV7-2 combines with J gene TRBJ2-1; 8 positions agree with TRBD2. Per germline, CDR1 SGHTA and CDR2 FQGNSA. The CDR3 extends over 14 amino acids. The CDR3 bases are TGTGCCAGCTTCGGGGGGGCCCCCTACAATGAGCAGCTCTTC. Translation gives CASFGGAPYNEQLF.

To note about this clonotype: This could be a read error, since a much larger clone is one nucleotide away. The chain carries TRBV28 and TRBJ2-7, with TRBD2 identical over 11 bases. Germline values: CDR1 MDHEN, CDR2 SYDVKM. There are 15 residues in the CDR3. The CDR3 region has the DNA TGTGCCGGCAGCCCTCTAGCGGGGGGAGCCTACGAGCAGTACGTC. Translated: CAGSPLAGGAYEQYV.

In regard to this clonotype: A much larger clone differs from this one at a single base, so this may be a read error. This chain uses TRBV20-1 with TRBJ2-3; D is possibly TRBD1 or TRBD2 (5 bases each). There are 14 residues in the CDR3. Germline CDR1 and CDR2: DFQATT and SNEGSKA (reference sequence). CDR3 sequence reads: CSAIGLDATGTQYF. CDR3 nucleotide sequence: TGCAGTGCTATAGGACTCGATGCCACAGGTACGCAGTATTTT.

Only a few counts were recorded for this clonotype. This chain uses TRBV20-1 with TRBJ1-1; 7 positions agree with TRBD1. The CDR3 is 15 amino acids. V was pared by 6 bases and J by 4 bases, with 14 bases of the junction left unmatched. Germline lookup yields CDR1 DFQATT and CDR2 SNEGSKA (reference sequence). As DNA, the CDR3 is TGCAGTGCGCCCCGGGACAGAGCTGCGGGCACTGAAGCTTTCTTT. It yields the protein CSAPRDRAAGTEAFF.

The chain carries TRBV29-1 and TRBJ1-2; no definite D call. Germline values: CDR1 SQVTM, CDR2 ANQGSEA. Trimming stripped 6 bases from V and 0 bases from J, with 14 bases between. This CDR3 contains 14 residues. The CDR3 DNA reads TGCAGCGTGACCCAATCAGCCACTAACTATGGCTACACCTTC. Translation gives CSVTQSATNYGYTF.

This clonotype was seen only a few times. The gene calls are TRBV15 and TRBJ2-3; D is possibly TRBD1 (6 bases). The length of the CDR3 is 14 residues. V was pared by 6 bases and J by 4 bases, with 14 bases between. CDR1 LNHNV and CDR2 YYDKDF come from the germline V gene (reference sequence). The CDR3 loop is CATRGTGPPDTQYF. The CDR3 coding sequence is TGTGCCACCAGAGGAACAGGGCCCCCAGATACGCAGTATTTT.

Ten or more counts support this clonotype. The DNA of the CDR3 is TGTGCCAGCAGTTTATTGACAGGCACAACTAATGAAAAACTGTTTTTT. It specifies CASSLLTGTTNEKLFF. The chain has TRBV28 and TRBJ1-4, with D possibly being TRBD1 (6 bases). The CDR3 is 16 amino acids. Germline V gene data show CDR1 as MDHEN and CDR2 as SYDVKM. Trimming removed 1 base from V and 0 bases from J, with 9 bases in between.

This clonotype was picked up a small number of times. This chain joins TRBV12-3 or TRBV12-4 and TRBJ2-1, with D perhaps TRBD1 (5 bases). There are 11 residues in the CDR3. The V gene lost 8 bases and the J gene lost 10 bases, with 12 bases spanning the gap. CDR3 in amino acids: CASGYNREQFF. The CDR3 DNA reads TGTGCCAGCGGATACAACAGGGAGCAGTTCTTC.

The V call is TRBV2, the J call TRBJ1-2, with 7 nucleotides matching TRBD1. This CDR3 has 14 residues. The V segment lost 6 bases and the J segment 4 bases; nucleotides outside the gene matches: 8. The V gene's germline CDR1 is SNHLY and CDR2 FYNNEI. The CDR3 region has the DNA TGTGCCAGCAGGGGGGACAGCTTTCTCTATGGCTACACCTTC. This codes for CASRGDSFLYGYTF.

This clonotype was counted a few times. The chain couples TRBV20-1 to TRBJ1-3, with TRBD1 identical over 8 bases. This CDR3 contains 14 residues. Per the germline V gene, CDR1 is DFQATT and CDR2 is SNEGSKA (reference sequence). The J segment lost 0 bases and the V segment lost 6 bases, leaving 4 bases of the junction unmatched. The CDR3 spells CSAGQVSSGNTIYF. The DNA for the CDR3 is TGCAGTGCGGGACAGGTCAGCTCTGGAAACACCATATATTTT.

As concerns this clonotype: This sequence may be a read error, since a much larger clone differs from it by one base. The CDR3, as DNA: TGTGCCAGCAGTGATAGTGATGAGCAGTTCTTC. This encodes CASSDSDEQFF. V gene TRBV6-1 combines with J gene TRBJ2-1, with D unresolved. CDR3 size: 11 residues. CDR1 and CDR2 (germline): MNHNS, SASEGT. The V end lost 3 bases, the J end lost 8 bases, and 5 bases lay between the germline ends.

CDR3 sequence reads: CASALGDGTGGDEQYV. DNA of the CDR3: TGCGCCAGCGCCCTAGGCGACGGGACAGGGGGCGACGAGCAGTACGTC. The chain combines TRBV5-1 with TRBJ2-7, with TRBD1 matching over 12 bases. The germline V gene has CDR1 SGHRS and CDR2 YFSETQ. V gave up 7 bases and J gave up 5 bases; unmatched junction bases: 13. The CDR3 length is 16 residues.

This clonotype was seen more than once but under ten times. This chain links TRBV3-1 with TRBJ1-2; D is possibly TRBD1 (6 bases). From germline, CDR1 is LGHDT and CDR2 YNNKEL (reference sequence). The CDR3 contains 12 residues. V was shortened by 1 base and J by 8 bases, with 8 bases between the two germline ends. The CDR3 loop is CASSQGGGGYTF. CDR3 bases: TGTGCCAGCAGCCAAGGGGGGGGCGGCTACACCTTC. Filled out from reference TRBV3-1 and TRBJ1-2, the complete variable domain reads DTAVSQTPKYLVTQMGNDKSIKCEQNLGHDTMYWYKQDSKKFLKIMFSYNNKELIINETVPNRFSPKSPDKAHLNLHINSLELGDSAVYFCASSQGGGGYTFGSGTRLTVV.

The chain uses TRBV28 and TRBJ1-4; 9 bases match TRBD1. Germline CDR1 MDHEN, CDR2 SYDVKM. This CDR3 has 14 amino acids. V dropped 4 bases and J dropped 8; count of bases not matched to a gene: 5. In DNA, the CDR3 is TGTGCCAGCAGTTCGGACAGGGGCCGGGAAAAACTGTTTTTT. Translated, it gives CASSSDRGREKLFF. The whole variable domain, remainder taken from reference TRBV28 and TRBJ1-4, is DVKVTQSSRYLVKRTGEKVFLECVQDMDHENMFWYRQDPGLGLRLIYFSYDVKMKEKGDIPEGYSVSREKKERFSLILESASTNQTSMYLCASSSDRGREKLFFGSGTQLSVL.

The chain combines TRBV29-1 with TRBJ2-5; unclear D gene. The CDR3 length is 14 residues. Trimming stripped 0 bases from V and 6 bases from J, with 14 bases between. The V gene's germline CDR1 is SQVTM and CDR2 ANQGSEA. For the CDR3, the DNA is TGCAGCGTTGAAGATCAAGGTCTAGGTAAGACCCAGTACTTC. Its protein product is CSVEDQGLGKTQYF. The full variable domain, rest sourced from reference TRBV29-1 and TRBJ2-5, is SAVISQKPSRDICQRGTSLTIQCQVDSQVTMMFWYRQQPGQSLTLIATANQGSEATYESGFVIDKFPISRPNLTFSTLTVSNMSPEDSSIYLCSVEDQGLGKTQYFGPGTRLLVL.

Comments on this clonotype: The final CDR3 position lacks the conserved phenylalanine or tryptophan, pointing to a likely read error. The rearrangement joins TRBV7-2 to TRBJ1-2, with TRBD1 identical over 7 bases. The CDR3 is 14 amino acids. CDR1 and CDR2 from the germline V gene are SGHTA and FQGNSA. The J segment lost 4 bases and the V segment lost 4 bases, leaving 6 bases of the junction unmatched. CDR3 DNA: TGTGCCAGCAGCTCAACCGGGACAGCCTATGGCTACACCTCC. Its protein is CASSSTGTAYGYTS.

This rearrangement joins TRBV4-1 to TRBJ2-6; D gene unclear. V was clipped by 2 bases and J by 4 bases, with 12 bases between them. The CDR3 length is 16 residues. Germline assignment: CDR1 MGHRA and CDR2 YSYEKL. The CDR3 reads CASSQNLPPGANVLTF. The CDR3 region has the DNA TGCGCCAGCAGCCAAAACCTCCCCCCCGGGGCCAACGTCCTGACTTTC.

This chain uses TRBV28 with TRBJ2-1; 7 bases match TRBD1. Germline V gene data show CDR1 as MDHEN and CDR2 as SYDVKM. After removal of 5 bases from V and 1 base from J, the junction contained 8 bases not matched to a gene. CDR3 length equals 16 residues. This CDR3 is CASSRYRGDSYNEQFF. The CDR3 DNA follows: TGTGCCAGCAGTCGCTACAGGGGCGATTCCTACAATGAGCAGTTCTTC.